Below, one T cell receptor beta chain is given with its context. V lost 0 bases and J lost 0, with 8 bases in between. This CDR3 region has 15 residues. CDR1 and CDR2 (germline): SGHKS, YYEKEE (reference sequence). Time point of the sample: blood 2 weeks post-SBRT. Noted treatment: 15 Gy SBRT to primary tumor, nephrectomy 4 weeks later. Serial blood draws occurred at baseline and 2 and 4 weeks post-SBRT. These data belong to a study of radiation and T cells in renal cell carcinoma. Repertoires were generated with immunoSEQ multiplex PCR, while TCRdb's copy carries only in-frame clones and drops some. The data show 70,000 to 100,000 clones, 65% to 90% seen once.

The sequence was collected from a woman aged 50 to 65 with renal cell carcinoma. The chain has TRBV5-5 and TRBJ2-3; D is uncertain. The material was blood, obtained from a patient whose treatment included radiotherapy and nephrectomy. Here the CDR3 reads CASSLGQTSTDTQYF. The DNA for the CDR3 is TGTGCCAGCAGCTTGGGCCAGACTAGCACAGATACGCAGTATTTT.